What follows is one T cell receptor (beta chain) and its context. This clonotype is deemed large (0.1 to 1%). No antigen is known for it. No quality values exist for individual bases; no much larger clone is one base distant. This record comes from a study of tissue-resident memory T cells in lung cancer (dated 2019 in TCRdb). Regarding the study in general: Paired tumor TRM and tumor non-TRM populations from around ten lung cancer patients were compared by TCR beta-chain sequencing.

For sequencing, an Illumina MiSeq was employed. Unique molecular identifiers were incorporated into the TCR sequencing libraries, and TruSeq single indexes were used for indexing. Per the original workflow: With default settings for both tools, TCR reads were mapped and error-corrected using MIGEC v1.2.7 and then analyzed using VDJtools v1.1.7. Shannon-Wiener and inverse Simpson indices, computed in VDJtools, were used to quantify repertoire diversity. A TCRbeta clonotype was defined as expanded when the clonotype met a frequency threshold of at least three. Across the approximately nine patients, Wilcoxon rank-sum tests were used for the statistical comparisons of TCR diversity between tumor TRM and non-TRM populations. Starting from the raw public reads, TCRdb applied fastp trimming at Q25, assembled clones with MiXCR and retained in-frame beta chains. Merged by CDR3 protein, the rows form single entries marked with the most common genes and DNA. The V and J calls were determined by TCRdb, not by the authors. The sample yields about 290 distinct CDR3 sequences; 15% to 20% were counted once. The ten most abundant clones make up about 30% of the sample.

Using a BD FACSAria-II, CD8+ T cells were sorted according to CD103 expression straight into ice-cold TRIzol LS reagent. Freshly resected lung tumor tissue was collected at the time of surgical resection. After Fc receptor blocking, fresh cells were stained for CD45, CD4, CD3, CD8A and CD103, and DAPI was used to tell live cells from dead cells. A miRNeasy kit was used to purify total RNA from sorted CD103+ and CD103- CD8+ T cells. CD103 expression was used to sort tumor-infiltrating CD8+ cytotoxic T cells, separating tissue-resident memory (TRM) cells from non-TRM cells. Patients with treatment-naive lung cancer were used as donors. Upon referral, patients with respiratory malignancies who were newly diagnosed and untreated were recruited prospectively. Taken from cysteine to phenylalanine, the CDR3 has 13 residues. Only CDR3 DNA is held: 39 bases, read in frame from base 1. Looking up the germline V gene yields CDR1 MNHEY and CDR2 SVGAGI. Germline trimming amounts to 10 bases on V and 9 bases on J, with 12 as the count of junction bases outside the gene matches.

The paper as a whole reports these results and caveats: Expanded clonotypes accounted for an average of 73% of tumor TRM repertoires and less than 55% of tumor non-TRM repertoires. A significantly more restricted TCR repertoire was observed in tumor TRM cells than in tumor non-TRM cells, as reflected by lower Shannon-Wiener and inverse Simpson diversity.

The chain is made from TRBV6-5 and TRBJ2-1, and 7 bases in between align with TRBD2. The receptor was derived from a human donor with treatment-naive lung cancer (subtype not recorded). The specimen sequenced was CD103- CD8+ T cells from lung tumor tissue. The cell subset or site label, read with the paper, signifies: non-TRM CD8+ CTLs. The CDR3 in this case is CATSSGPWGEQFF. The DNA sequence reads TGTGCCACCTCTAGCGGTCCCTGGGGTGAGCAGTTCTTC.